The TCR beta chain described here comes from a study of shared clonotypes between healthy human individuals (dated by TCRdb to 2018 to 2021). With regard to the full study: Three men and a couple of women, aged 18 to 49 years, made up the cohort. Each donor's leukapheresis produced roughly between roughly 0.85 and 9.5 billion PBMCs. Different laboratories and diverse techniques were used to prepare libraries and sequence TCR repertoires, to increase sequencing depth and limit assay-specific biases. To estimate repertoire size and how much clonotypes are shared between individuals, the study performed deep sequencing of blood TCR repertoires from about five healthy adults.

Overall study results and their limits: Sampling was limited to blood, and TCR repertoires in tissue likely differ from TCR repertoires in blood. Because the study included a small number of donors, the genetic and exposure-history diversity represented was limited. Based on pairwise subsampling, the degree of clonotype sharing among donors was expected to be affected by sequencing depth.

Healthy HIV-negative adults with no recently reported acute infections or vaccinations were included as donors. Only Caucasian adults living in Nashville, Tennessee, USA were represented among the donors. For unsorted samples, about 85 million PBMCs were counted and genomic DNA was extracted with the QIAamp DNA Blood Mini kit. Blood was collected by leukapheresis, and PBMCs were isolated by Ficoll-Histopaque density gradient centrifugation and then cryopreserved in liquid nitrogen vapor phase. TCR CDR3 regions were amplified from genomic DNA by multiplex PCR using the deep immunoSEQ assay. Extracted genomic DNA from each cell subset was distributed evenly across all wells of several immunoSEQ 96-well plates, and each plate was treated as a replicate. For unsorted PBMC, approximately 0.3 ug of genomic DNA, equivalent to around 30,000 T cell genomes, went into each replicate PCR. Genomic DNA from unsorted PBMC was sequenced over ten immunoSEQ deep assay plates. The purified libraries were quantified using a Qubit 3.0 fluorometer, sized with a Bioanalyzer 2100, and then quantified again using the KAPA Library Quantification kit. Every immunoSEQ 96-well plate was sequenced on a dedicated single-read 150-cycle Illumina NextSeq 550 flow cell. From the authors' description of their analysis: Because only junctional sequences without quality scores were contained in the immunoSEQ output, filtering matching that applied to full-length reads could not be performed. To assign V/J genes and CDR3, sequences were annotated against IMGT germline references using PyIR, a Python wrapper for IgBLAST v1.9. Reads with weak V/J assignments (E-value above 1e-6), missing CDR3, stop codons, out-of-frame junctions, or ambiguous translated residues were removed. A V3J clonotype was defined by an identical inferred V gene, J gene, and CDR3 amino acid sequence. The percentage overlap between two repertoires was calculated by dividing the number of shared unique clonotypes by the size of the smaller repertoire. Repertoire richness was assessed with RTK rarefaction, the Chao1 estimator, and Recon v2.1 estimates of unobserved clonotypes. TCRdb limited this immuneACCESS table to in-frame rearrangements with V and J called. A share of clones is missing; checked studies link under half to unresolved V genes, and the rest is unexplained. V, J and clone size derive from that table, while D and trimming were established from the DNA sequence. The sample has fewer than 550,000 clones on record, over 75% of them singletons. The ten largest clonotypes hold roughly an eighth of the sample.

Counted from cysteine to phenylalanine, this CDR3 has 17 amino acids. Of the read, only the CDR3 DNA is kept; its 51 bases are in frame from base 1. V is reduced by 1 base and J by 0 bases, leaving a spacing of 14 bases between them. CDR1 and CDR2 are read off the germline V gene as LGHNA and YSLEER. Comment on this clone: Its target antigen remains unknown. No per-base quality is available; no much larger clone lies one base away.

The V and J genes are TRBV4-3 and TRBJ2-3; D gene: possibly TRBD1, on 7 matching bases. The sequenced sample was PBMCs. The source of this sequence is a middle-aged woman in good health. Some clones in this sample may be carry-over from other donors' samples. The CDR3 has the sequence CASSQGIGGQSTDTQYF. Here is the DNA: TGCGCCAGCAGCCAAGGAATCGGGGGACAGAGCACAGATACGCAGTATTTT.